Listed here are 14 T cell receptor beta chains from one sample, sequenced in a study of response to subunit inactivated influenza vaccine. TCRdb re-called the RT-PCR reads through MiXCR, storing one row per CDR3 protein. The data show around 650,000 distinct CDR3 sequences, 15% to 18% seen once. This specimen was PBMCs from blood, taken less than 13 days after vaccination. The receptor source for this set is a man between 45 and 60 years old who received an inactivated influenza vaccine.

The V call is TRBV12-3 or TRBV12-4, the J call TRBJ1-5; D is uncertain. V was cut by 6 bases and J by 4 bases, with 10 bases left in between. The CDR3 length is 13 residues. This CDR3 is CASRRSGNQPQHF. CDR3 DNA: TGTGCCAGCAGGAGGTCGGGGAATCAGCCCCAGCATTTT.

Regarding this clonotype: The germline gene is not matched at one end of the junction; a read error may be the cause. The chain recombines TRBV5-1 with TRBJ1-1; 7 bases align to TRBD1. Germline V gene sequence: CDR1 SGHRS, CDR2 YFSETQ. The CDR3 runs 14 residues. The CDR3 loop reads CVSSPLTGEVEAFF. The CDR3, as DNA: TGCGTCAGCAGTCCCCTTACAGGGGAGGTTGAAGCTTTCTTT.

This clonotype was seen more than once but under ten times. The CDR3 sequence: CASSLLSAGNSYEQYF. CDR3 bases: TGTGCCAGCAGCTTACTGTCGGCGGGTAACTCCTACGAGCAGTACTTC. This chain connects TRBV7-6 to TRBJ2-7; possibly TRBD2 for D (5 bases). Germline V gives CDR1 SGHVS, CDR2 FNYEAQ. This CDR3 spans 16 amino acids. V gave up 2 bases and J gave up 0 bases, with 14 bases separating them.

The chain has TRBV20-1 and TRBJ1-4; D is ambiguous. Germline V gene sequence: CDR1 DFQATT, CDR2 SNEGSKA (reference sequence). The V gene lost 6 bases and the J gene lost 7 bases, with 15 bases spanning the gap. The CDR3 runs 13 residues. The CDR3 sequence is CSAAGSRGEKLFF. CDR3 coding DNA: TGCAGTGCGGCCGGCTCCCGGGGTGAAAAACTGTTTTTT.

The chain joins TRBV15 to TRBJ2-7, with D hard to call. Germline V lookup: CDR1 LNHNV, CDR2 YYDKDF (reference sequence). The CDR3 extends over 14 amino acids. Trimming left V 0 bases short and J 1 base short, with 7 bases between. The CDR3 DNA reads TGTGCCACCAGCAGAGATCCGACATCCTACGAGCAGTACTTC. Protein: CATSRDPTSYEQYF. The variable domain in full, with the rest retrieved from reference TRBV15 and TRBJ2-7, is DAMVIQNPRYQVTQFGKPVTLSCSQTLNHNVMYWYQQKSSQAPKLLFHYYDKDFNNEADTPDNFQSRRPNTSFCFLDIRSPGLGDTAMYLCATSRDPTSYEQYFGPGTRLTVT.

This clonotype was seen only a few times. In DNA, the CDR3 is TGTGCCTGGAGTTTCACCCCCTACAATGAGCAGTTCTTC. This translates into CAWSFTPYNEQFF. The chain is built from TRBV30 and TRBJ2-1; D not resolved. V gave up 2 bases and J gave up 2 bases, with 7 bases separating them. Germline loops: CDR1 GTSNPN, CDR2 SVGIG (reference sequence). The CDR3 is made up of 13 amino acids.

The sample holds a few counts of this clonotype. The chain links TRBV7-2 to TRBJ2-5, with D hard to call. The CDR3 is 14 amino acids. The V gene lost 4 bases and the J gene lost 2 bases, with 11 bases spanning the gap. Per germline, CDR1 SGHTA and CDR2 FQGNSA. The chain's CDR3 is CASSSDWFQETQYF. CDR3 coding DNA: TGTGCCAGCAGCTCCGACTGGTTTCAAGAGACCCAGTACTTC.

The chain has TRBV5-1 and TRBJ1-1, with TRBD1 as a possible D gene (5 bases). Trimming stripped 2 bases from V and 3 bases from J, with 11 bases between. Germline lookup yields CDR1 SGHRS and CDR2 YFSETQ. This CDR3 has 14 residues. The CDR3 coding sequence is TGCGCCAGCAGCTTACCCGGGACCTACACTGAAGCTTTCTTT. Residues: CASSLPGTYTEAFF.

DNA of the CDR3: TGCAGCGTTGTGCAGAAAAACTTGGGGGAGCAGTACTTC. As protein: CSVVQKNLGEQYF. The V gene is TRBV29-1, the J gene TRBJ2-7; D gene unclear. The germline gives CDR1 SQVTM, CDR2 ANQGSEA. The length of the CDR3 is 13 residues. The V end was cut by 4 bases, the J end by 7 bases, with 17 bases between.

This clonotype was observed a few times. The chain joins TRBV29-1 to TRBJ2-1; perhaps D is TRBD1 or TRBD2 (5 bases each). The CDR3 has 16 amino acids. V was pared by 4 bases and J by 0 bases, with 16 bases between. Germline CDR1 and CDR2: SQVTM and ANQGSEA. In DNA form, the CDR3 reads TGCAGCGTTGTTGGGACGGTAGGGAGCTCCTACAATGAGCAGTTCTTC. This sequence encodes CSVVGTVGSSYNEQFF.

V is TRBV5-1 and J is TRBJ2-5; 12 positions match TRBD1. CDR3 length: 18 residues. V shed 0 bases, J shed 1 base, and the junction held 7 bases outside the gene matches. Germline V CDR1 and CDR2: SGHRS, YFSETQ. The CDR3 sequence: CASSLAGQGASIQETQYF. CDR3 DNA: TGCGCCAGCAGCTTGGCGGGACAGGGGGCATCTATCCAAGAGACCCAGTACTTC.

In this sample, this clonotype turned up once. An end of the junction does not agree with germline; a read error may underlie this. The chain links TRBV6-5 to TRBJ2-3; 12 bases line up with TRBD1. Germline CDR1 is MNHEY and CDR2 is SVGAGI. This CDR3 spans 15 amino acids. CDR3 residues: CASGYSGQGAYTQYF. The CDR3 nucleotides read TGTGCCAGCGGTTACTCGGGACAGGGGGCATATACGCAGTATTTT.

This clonotype was counted ten times or more. This chain connects TRBV7-2 to TRBJ2-5, with a tentative D call TRBD2 (5 bases). This CDR3 contains 13 residues. Germline CDR1 is SGHTA and CDR2 is FQGNSA. V was shortened by 6 bases and J by 2 bases, with 10 bases between the two germline ends. The CDR3 nucleotides read TGTGCCAGCAGTATTAGCGTTCAAGAGACCCAGTACTTC. Its protein is CASSISVQETQYF.

This clonotype has just a few counts. The chain joins TRBV4-3 to TRBJ2-3, with D uncertain. The germline V gene encodes CDR1 LGHNA and CDR2 YSLEER. V was shortened by 1 base and J by 0 bases, with 8 bases between the two germline ends. This CDR3 spans 15 amino acids. CDR3 amino acids: CASSQVAVSTDTQYF. In DNA, the CDR3 is TGCGCCAGCAGCCAAGTGGCGGTTAGCACAGATACGCAGTATTTT.